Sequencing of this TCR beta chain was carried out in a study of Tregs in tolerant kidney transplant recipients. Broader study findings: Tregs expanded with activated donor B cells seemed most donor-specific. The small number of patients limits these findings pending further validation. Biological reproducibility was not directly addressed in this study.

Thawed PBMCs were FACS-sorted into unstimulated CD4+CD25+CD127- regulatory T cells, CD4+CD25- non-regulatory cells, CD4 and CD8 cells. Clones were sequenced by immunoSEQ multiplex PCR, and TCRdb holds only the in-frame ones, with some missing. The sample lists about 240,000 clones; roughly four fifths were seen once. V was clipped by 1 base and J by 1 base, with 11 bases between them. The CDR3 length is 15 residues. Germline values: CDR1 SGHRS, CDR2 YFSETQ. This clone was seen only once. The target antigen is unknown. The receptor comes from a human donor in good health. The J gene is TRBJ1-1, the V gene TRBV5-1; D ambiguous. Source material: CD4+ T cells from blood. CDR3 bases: TGCGCCAGCAGCTTGAGGAGAGGCTCGAACACTGAAGCTTTCTTT. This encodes CASSLRRGSNTEAFF.